These 29 T cell receptor beta chains came from one sample sequenced in a study of blood T cell repertoires in COVID-19. Sequencing used immunoSEQ multiplex PCR; TCRdb keeps in-frame clones, though not all of them. The sample holds about 180,000 clones; approximately 88% are singletons and the top ten take about 3.9%. The sequencing input was peripheral blood. These receptors originate from a woman aged 25 to 39 with acute or convalescent COVID-19.

For the CDR3, the DNA is TGTGCCAGCCGTGGGGAGACAGATACGCAGTATTTT. As protein: CASRGETDTQYF. V and J are TRBV5-8 and TRBJ2-3; a possible D gene is TRBD2 (5 bases). The CDR3 covers 12 residues. Trimming stripped 7 bases from V and 3 bases from J, with 9 bases between. Germline values: CDR1 SGHTS, CDR2 YDEGEE.

In its sample, this clone was seen once. The chain couples TRBV29-1 to TRBJ1-2, with D unresolved. The CDR3 is 11 amino acids. The ends were cut back, 0 bases at V and 6 bases at J, with 5 bases in the middle. Germline CDR1 is SQVTM and CDR2 is ANQGSEA. The CDR3 region has the DNA TGCAGCGTTGAAGATCGTGATGGCTACACCTTC. It is translated as CSVEDRDGYTF.

The V and J genes are TRBV18 and TRBJ2-1; D possibly corresponds to TRBD2 (6 bases). CDR1 and CDR2 from the germline V gene are KGHSH and LQKENI. This CDR3 is built from 13 residues. The germline V and J ends were trimmed by 4 bases and 7 bases, with 11 bases remaining between them. CDR3 sequence reads: CASSRGLSNEQFF. DNA of the CDR3: TGTGCCAGCTCACGGGGACTTTCGAATGAGCAGTTCTTC.

The J gene is TRBJ2-5, the V gene TRBV18; D call uncertain. V was pared by 3 bases and J by 4 bases, with 12 bases between. Looked up from germline, CDR1 is KGHSH and CDR2 is LQKENI. CDR3 length: 14 amino acids. In DNA, the CDR3 is TGTGCCAGCTCACCTAGCCAGTCAGCAGAGACCCAGTACTTC. It is translated as CASSPSQSAETQYF.

This sequence joins TRBV27 and TRBJ2-1; 9 positions agree with TRBD2. This CDR3 region has 16 residues. Germline lookup yields CDR1 MNHEY and CDR2 SMNVEV (reference sequence). V lost 3 bases and J lost 8; bases outside the gene matches: 11. The CDR3, as DNA: TGTGCCAGCAGTTTGGTCACTAGCGGGCTAGGGTATGAGCAGTTCTTC. Amino acid sequence: CASSLVTSGLGYEQFF.

V gene TRBV24-1 combines with J gene TRBJ1-5; D not resolved. From germline, CDR1 is KGHDR and CDR2 SFDVKD. CDR3 length: 14 amino acids. The V gene lost 5 bases and the J gene lost 0 bases, with 7 bases spanning the gap. The CDR3 bases are TGTGCCACCAGTGCTGGGAGTAGCAATCAGCCCCAGCATTTT. Encoded protein: CATSAGSSNQPQHF.

The gene calls are TRBV7-2 and TRBJ2-1; the D gene is possibly TRBD1 (6 bases). CDR1 is SGHTA, CDR2 FQGNSA, per germline. Trimming shortened V by 5 bases and J by 12 bases, and 23 bases separated the two germline ends. The CDR3 is made up of 15 amino acids. CDR3 coding DNA: TGTGCCAGCAGCACCACAGGGTCCAGTTTGCTAGGGCAGTTCTTC. Its protein product is CASSTTGSSLLGQFF.

The rearrangement links TRBV5-1 to TRBJ2-3; TRBD2 agrees at 12 bases. Germline CDR1 SGHRS, CDR2 YFSETQ. This CDR3 has 18 residues. V lost 3 bases, J lost 3 bases, and 11 bases stayed unmatched. CDR3 sequence reads: CASSSGATSGRTTDTQYF. The CDR3 DNA reads as TGCGCCAGCAGCTCGGGGGCGACTAGCGGGAGAACGACAGATACGCAGTATTTT.

This chain joins TRBV6-6 and TRBJ1-5; possible D gene TRBD1, 5 bases. This CDR3 contains 14 residues. Trimming took 5 bases from V and 1 from J, leaving 9 bases between them. The germline gives CDR1 MNHNY, CDR2 SVGAGI (reference sequence). CDR3 sequence (DNA): TGTGCCAGCAGTACACAGGCGAGCAATCAGCCCCAGCATTTT. Translating gives CASSTQASNQPQHF.

This clone was counted ten times or more. The chain combines TRBV9 with TRBJ2-1, with a tentative D call TRBD2 (6 bases). The CDR3 sequence is 10 residues long. Germline V gives CDR1 SGDLS, CDR2 YYNGEE. The V end was cut by 7 bases, the J end by 8 bases, with 7 bases between. CDR3 bases: TGTGCCAGCGGGGAGGATGAGCAGTTCTTC. This codes for CASGEDEQFF.

The chain uses TRBV3-1 (or the pseudogene TRBV3-2) and TRBJ2-1; 8 bases map to TRBD1. V lost 3 bases, J lost 13 bases, and 8 bases stayed unmatched. This CDR3 has 13 residues. The germline CDR1 and CDR2 sequences are LGHDT and YNNKEL (reference sequence). The CDR3 DNA reads TGTGCCAGCAGCCAGGAGGGGACAGGCAGACAGTTCTTC. Translated, it gives CASSQEGTGRQFF.

This clone has just a few counts. The rearrangement uses TRBV15 and TRBJ2-3; D possibly corresponds to TRBD1 (5 bases). Germline V gene data show CDR1 as LNHNV and CDR2 as YYDKDF (reference sequence). Trimming left V 1 base short and J 2 bases short, with 13 bases between. CDR3 length equals 16 residues. CDR3 loop: CATSRGLQGTTDTQYF. Here the CDR3 DNA reads TGTGCCACCAGCAGAGGCCTTCAGGGAACCACAGATACGCAGTATTTT. The full variable domain, rest sourced from reference TRBV15 and TRBJ2-3, is DAMVIQNPRYQVTQFGKPVTLSCSQTLNHNVMYWYQQKSSQAPKLLFHYYDKDFNNEADTPDNFQSRRPNTSFCFLDIRSPGLGDTAMYLCATSRGLQGTTDTQYFGPGTRLTVL.

The rearrangement links TRBV19 to TRBJ2-1, with 7 bases fitting TRBD2. Germline V lookup: CDR1 LNHDA, CDR2 SQIVND (reference sequence). This CDR3 contains 16 residues. The V gene end was trimmed by 3 bases and the J gene end by 0 bases; junction bases not matched to a gene: 5. DNA for the CDR3: TGTGCCAGTAGTATCGGGGGGATGTACTCCTACAATGAGCAGTTCTTC. Its translation: CASSIGGMYSYNEQFF.

This chain links TRBV7-2 with TRBJ2-1; TRBD2 matches 9 bases. V dropped 6 bases and J dropped 16; count of bases not matched to a gene: 13. This CDR3 has 13 residues. Germline loops: CDR1 SGHTA, CDR2 FQGNSA. The DNA of the CDR3 is TGTGCCAGCAGGAGGGAAGCGGGAGGCGGTGGTTTCTTC. Its protein product is CASRREAGGGGFF.

V and J are TRBV5-4 and TRBJ2-7; the D gene is possibly TRBD2 (6 bases). The CDR3 has 14 amino acids. The germline V gene has CDR1 SGHNT and CDR2 YYREEE (reference sequence). V was clipped by 5 bases and J by 5 bases, with 17 bases between them. The CDR3 bases are TGTGCCAGCAGGCCGGACTATCGCCTAAACGAGCAGTACTTC. Protein: CASRPDYRLNEQYF.

This clone has just one count. The chain is built from TRBV7-8 and TRBJ2-3, with D uncertain. Trimming left V 1 base short and J 5 bases short, with 7 bases between. The CDR3 spans 13 residues. In germline, CDR1 is SGHVS, CDR2 FQNEAQ. CDR3 residues: CASSLEVGDTQYF. The CDR3, as DNA: TGTGCCAGCAGCTTAGAAGTCGGAGATACGCAGTATTTT.

The rearrangement uses TRBV12-3 or TRBV12-4 and TRBJ2-3, with D possibly TRBD2 on 6 matching bases. Trimming left V 7 bases short and J 14 bases short, with 19 bases between. The CDR3 has 12 residues. CDR3 in amino acids: CASTLLGGSPYF. The CDR3 DNA reads as TGTGCCAGCACTCTGCTGGGGGGTTCGCCGTATTTT.

V gene TRBV2 combines with J gene TRBJ2-3; D ambiguous. V lost 4 bases to trimming and J lost 6 bases, with 5 bases between them. Germline lookup yields CDR1 SNHLY and CDR2 FYNNEI. The CDR3 sequence is 11 residues long. CDR3 bases: TGTGCCAGCAGTGTCTCCGATACGCAGTATTTT. The encoded protein is CASSVSDTQYF. The full variable domain, rest sourced from reference TRBV2 and TRBJ2-3, is EPEVTQTPSHQVTQMGQEVILRCVPISNHLYFYWYRQILGQKVEFLVSFYNNEISEKSEIFDDQFSVERPDGSNFTLKIRSTKLEDSAMYFCASSVSDTQYFGPGTRLTVL.

The chain is built from TRBV18 and TRBJ2-7, with D perhaps matching TRBD2 (6 bases). The CDR3 runs 14 residues. Trimming stripped 6 bases from V and 3 bases from J, with 15 bases between. In germline, CDR1 is KGHSH, CDR2 LQKENI. CDR3 in amino acids: CASSSQEGRYEQYF. CDR3 bases: TGTGCCAGCTCGTCTCAGGAGGGCCGCTACGAGCAGTACTTC.

This chain joins TRBV30 and TRBJ2-2; the D is unclear. The CDR3 loop spans 13 amino acids. Trimming took off 3 bases at V and 4 bases at J, with 9 bases between the two ends. Germline V lookup: CDR1 GTSNPN, CDR2 SVGIG (reference sequence). In DNA, the CDR3 is TGTGCCTGGAGGCGGAGAGCCACCGGGGAGCTGTTTTTT. Translating it yields CAWRRRATGELFF.

The rearrangement joins TRBV29-1 to TRBJ2-7; 8 bases line up with TRBD1. V shed 7 bases, J shed 5 bases, and the junction held 13 bases outside the gene matches. The CDR3 consists of 14 residues. Germline loops: CDR1 SQVTM, CDR2 ANQGSEA. The CDR3 here is CSGAWGTGFNEQYF. CDR3 nucleotide sequence: TGCAGCGGCGCGTGGGGGACAGGTTTTAACGAGCAGTACTTC.

The V and J genes are TRBV15 and TRBJ2-7, with D tentatively TRBD1 (5 bases). The germline V and J ends were trimmed by 3 bases and 0 bases, with 9 bases remaining between them. The CDR3 covers 14 residues. Germline CDR1 reads LNHNV; CDR2 reads YYDKDF (reference sequence). This chain's CDR3 is CATSRTAPSYEQYF. Written as DNA, the CDR3 is TGTGCCACCAGCAGGACAGCACCCTCCTACGAGCAGTACTTC.

The rearrangement links TRBV12-3 or TRBV12-4 to TRBJ2-1; D is possibly TRBD1 (6 bases). Between the trimmed V and J ends, which lost 5 bases and 9 bases, there was a span of 14 bases. The CDR3 consists of 13 residues. CDR3 sequence: CASSPGQGSEQFF. The CDR3 DNA reads TGTGCCAGCAGTCCGGGCCAGGGGAGTGAGCAGTTCTTC.

V usage is TRBV6-6 and J usage is TRBJ2-2, with D tentatively TRBD2 (7 bases). CDR1 and CDR2 from the germline V gene are MNHNY and SVGAGI (reference sequence). The V gene lost 7 bases and the J gene lost 10 bases, with 22 bases spanning the gap. CDR3 size: 15 residues. The CDR3 coding sequence is TGTGCCAGCACCCAAGGGACATTGGGGGGGACGGAGCTGTTTTTT. Translated: CASTQGTLGGTELFF.

This chain connects TRBV6-5 to TRBJ1-5; 8 nucleotides agree with TRBD1. The V gene end was trimmed by 7 bases and the J gene end by 2 bases; junction bases not matched to a gene: 4. The CDR3 is 14 residues long. Per germline, CDR1 MNHEY and CDR2 SVGAGI. CDR3 region: CASTADRGNQPQHF. The CDR3 coding sequence is TGTGCCAGCACCGCGGACAGGGGCAATCAGCCCCAGCATTTT.

The chain employs TRBV4-1 and TRBJ2-1; 12 nucleotides line up with TRBD1. This CDR3 region has 17 residues. With V trimmed by 2 bases and J by 9 bases, 11 bases remained unmatched. CDR1 and CDR2 from the germline V gene are MGHRA and YSYEKL. The DNA of the CDR3 is TGCGCCAGCAGCCAACCGATTTGGGGACAGGGGGCCGCTGAGCAGTTCTTC. Translation: CASSQPIWGQGAAEQFF.

The chain couples TRBV15 to TRBJ2-1, with D tentatively TRBD2 (6 bases). The V end was cut by 0 bases, the J end by 9 bases, with 15 bases between. The CDR3 spans 15 residues. Per the germline V gene, CDR1 is LNHNV and CDR2 is YYDKDF (reference sequence). CDR3 sequence: CATSRDRGMGPEQFF. In nucleotides, the CDR3 is TGTGCCACCAGCAGAGATCGGGGGATGGGACCTGAGCAGTTCTTC.

The V call is TRBV27, the J call TRBJ2-1; D is perhaps TRBD1 (6 bases). Germline V gives CDR1 MNHEY, CDR2 SMNVEV (reference sequence). The CDR3 totals 14 residues. V lost 6 bases to trimming and J lost 4 bases, with 13 bases between them. Here the CDR3 DNA reads TGTGCCAGCAGGGAGAGGGGGTCTTACAATGAGCAGTTCTTC. Amino acid sequence: CASRERGSYNEQFF.

V is TRBV5-5 and J is TRBJ1-5; 7 bases fit TRBD1. Germline V CDR1 and CDR2: SGHKS, YYEKEE (reference sequence). This CDR3 comprises 15 residues. Trimming took 2 bases from V and 5 from J; bases not matched to a gene: 7. The DNA of the CDR3 is TGTGCCAGCAGCTTTTTCCCAGGGGGAGATCAGCCCCAGCATTTT. This codes for CASSFFPGGDQPQHF.